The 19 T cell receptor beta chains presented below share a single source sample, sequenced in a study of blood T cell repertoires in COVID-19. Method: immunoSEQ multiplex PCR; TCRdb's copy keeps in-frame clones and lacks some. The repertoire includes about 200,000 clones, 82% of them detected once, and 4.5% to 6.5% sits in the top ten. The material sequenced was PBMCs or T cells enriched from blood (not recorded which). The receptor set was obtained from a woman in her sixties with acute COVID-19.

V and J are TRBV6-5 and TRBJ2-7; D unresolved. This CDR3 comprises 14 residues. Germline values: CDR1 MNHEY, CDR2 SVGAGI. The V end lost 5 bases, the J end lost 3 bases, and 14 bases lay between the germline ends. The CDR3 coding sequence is TGTGCCAGCAGTCGGGTGACCGGTGACTACGAGCAGTACGTC. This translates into CASSRVTGDYEQYV.

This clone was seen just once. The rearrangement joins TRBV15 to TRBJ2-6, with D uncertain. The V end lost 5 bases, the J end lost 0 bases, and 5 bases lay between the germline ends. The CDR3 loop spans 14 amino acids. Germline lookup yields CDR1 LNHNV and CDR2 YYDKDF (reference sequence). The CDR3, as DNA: TGTGCCACCAGCTACGGCTCTGGGGCCAACGTCCTGACTTTC. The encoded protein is CATSYGSGANVLTF. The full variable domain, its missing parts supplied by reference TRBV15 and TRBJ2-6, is DAMVIQNPRYQVTQFGKPVTLSCSQTLNHNVMYWYQQKSSQAPKLLFHYYDKDFNNEADTPDNFQSRRPNTSFCFLDIRSPGLGDTAMYLCATSYGSGANVLTFGAGSRLTVL.

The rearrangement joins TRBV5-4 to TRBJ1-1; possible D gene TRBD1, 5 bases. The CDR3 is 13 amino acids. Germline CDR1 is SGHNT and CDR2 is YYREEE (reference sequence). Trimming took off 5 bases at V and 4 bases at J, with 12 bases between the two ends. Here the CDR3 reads CASRPPGFTEAFF. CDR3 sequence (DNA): TGTGCCAGCAGACCCCCAGGGTTCACTGAAGCTTTCTTT.

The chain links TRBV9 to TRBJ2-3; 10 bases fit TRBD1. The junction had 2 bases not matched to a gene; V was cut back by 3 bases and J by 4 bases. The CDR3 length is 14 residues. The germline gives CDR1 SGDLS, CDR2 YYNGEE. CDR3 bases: TGTGCCAGCAGCGCGGACAGGGGGGCAGATACGCAGTATTTT. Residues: CASSADRGADTQYF.

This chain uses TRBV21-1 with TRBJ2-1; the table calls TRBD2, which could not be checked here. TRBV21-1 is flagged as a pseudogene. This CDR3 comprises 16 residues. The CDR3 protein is CASSKVETSGINEQFF. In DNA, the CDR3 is TGTGCCAGCAGCAAAGTAGAGACTAGCGGGATCAATGAGCAGTTCTTC.

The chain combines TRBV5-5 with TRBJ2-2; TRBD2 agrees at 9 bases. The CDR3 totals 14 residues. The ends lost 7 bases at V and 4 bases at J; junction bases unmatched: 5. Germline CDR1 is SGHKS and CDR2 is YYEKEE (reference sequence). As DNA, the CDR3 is TGTGCCAGCTTAGCGGGAGTGGGCACCGGGGAGCTGTTTTTT. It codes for CASLAGVGTGELFF.

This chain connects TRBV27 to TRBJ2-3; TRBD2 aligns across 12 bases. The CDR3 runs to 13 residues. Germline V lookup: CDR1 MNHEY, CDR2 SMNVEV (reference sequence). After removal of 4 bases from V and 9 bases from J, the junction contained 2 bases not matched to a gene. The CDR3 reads CASSSSGGETQYF. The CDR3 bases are TGTGCCAGCAGTTCTAGCGGGGGGGAGACGCAGTATTTT.

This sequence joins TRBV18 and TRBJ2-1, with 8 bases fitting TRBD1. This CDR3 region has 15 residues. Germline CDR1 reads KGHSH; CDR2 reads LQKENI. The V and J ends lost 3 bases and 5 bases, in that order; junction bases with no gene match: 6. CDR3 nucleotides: TGTGCCAGCTCACCCTGGACAGGGTTTGACAATGAGCAGTTCTTC. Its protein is CASSPWTGFDNEQFF.

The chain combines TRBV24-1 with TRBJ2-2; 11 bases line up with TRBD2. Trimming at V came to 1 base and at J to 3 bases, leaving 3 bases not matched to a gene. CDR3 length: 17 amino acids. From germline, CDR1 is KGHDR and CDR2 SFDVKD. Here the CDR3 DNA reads TGTGCCACCAGTGATTTACTAGCGGGAGCGGACACCGGGGAGCTGTTTTTT. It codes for CATSDLLAGADTGELFF.

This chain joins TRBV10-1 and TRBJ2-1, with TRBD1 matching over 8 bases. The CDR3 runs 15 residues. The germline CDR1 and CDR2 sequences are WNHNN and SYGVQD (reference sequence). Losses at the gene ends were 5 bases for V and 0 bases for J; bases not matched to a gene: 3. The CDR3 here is CASSNDRGSYNEQFF. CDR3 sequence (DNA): TGCGCCAGCAGTAACGACAGGGGCTCCTACAATGAGCAGTTCTTC.

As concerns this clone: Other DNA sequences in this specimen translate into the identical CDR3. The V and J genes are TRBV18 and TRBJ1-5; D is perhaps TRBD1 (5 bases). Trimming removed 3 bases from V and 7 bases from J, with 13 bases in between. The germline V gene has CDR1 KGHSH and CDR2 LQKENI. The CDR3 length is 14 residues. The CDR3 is CASSPGTGNQPQHF. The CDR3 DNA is TGTGCCAGCTCACCCGGAACAGGAAACCAGCCCCAGCATTTT.

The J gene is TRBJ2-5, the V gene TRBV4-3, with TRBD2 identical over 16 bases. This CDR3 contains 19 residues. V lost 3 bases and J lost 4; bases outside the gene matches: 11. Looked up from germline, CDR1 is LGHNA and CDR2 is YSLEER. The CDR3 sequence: CASSHTSGLAGGPAETQYF. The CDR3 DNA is TGCGCCAGCAGCCATACCTCGGGACTAGCGGGAGGGCCCGCAGAGACCCAGTACTTC.

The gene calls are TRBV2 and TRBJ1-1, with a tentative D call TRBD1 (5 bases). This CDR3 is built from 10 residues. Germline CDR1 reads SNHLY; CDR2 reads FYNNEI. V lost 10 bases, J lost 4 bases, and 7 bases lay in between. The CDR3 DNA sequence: TGTGCCACCGGGGGCACTGAAGCTTTCTTT. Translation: CATGGTEAFF.

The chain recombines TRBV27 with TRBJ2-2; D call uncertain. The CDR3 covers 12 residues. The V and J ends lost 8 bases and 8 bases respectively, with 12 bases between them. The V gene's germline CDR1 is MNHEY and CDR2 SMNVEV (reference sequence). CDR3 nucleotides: TGTGCCAGCGGGCGTAGTGGTGGGGAGCTGTTTTTT. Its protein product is CASGRSGGELFF.

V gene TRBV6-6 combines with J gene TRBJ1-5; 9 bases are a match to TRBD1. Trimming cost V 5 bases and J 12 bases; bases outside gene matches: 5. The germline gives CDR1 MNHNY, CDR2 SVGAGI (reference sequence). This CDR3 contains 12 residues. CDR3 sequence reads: CASSPGQGHQHF. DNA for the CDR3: TGTGCCAGCAGTCCCGGACAGGGGCACCAGCATTTT.

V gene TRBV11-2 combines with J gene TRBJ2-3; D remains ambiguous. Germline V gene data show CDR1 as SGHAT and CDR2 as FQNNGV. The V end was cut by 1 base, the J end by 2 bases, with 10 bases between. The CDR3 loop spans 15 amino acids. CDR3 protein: CASSLVGGDTDTQYF. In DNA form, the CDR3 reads TGTGCCAGCAGCTTAGTAGGCGGTGACACAGATACGCAGTATTTT.

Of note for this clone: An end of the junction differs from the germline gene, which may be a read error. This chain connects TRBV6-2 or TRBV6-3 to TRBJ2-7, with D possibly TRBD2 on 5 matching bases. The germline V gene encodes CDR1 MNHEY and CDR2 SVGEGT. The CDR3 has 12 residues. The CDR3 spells CASSTSRLPADF. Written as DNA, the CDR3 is TGTGCCAGCAGCACCAGTCGACTACCCGCCGACTTC.

The CDR3 is CASSQEGRDGYTF. CDR3 DNA sequence: TGTGCCAGCAGCCAAGAGGGCAGAGACGGCTACACCTTC. The chain links TRBV3-1 (or the pseudogene TRBV3-2) to TRBJ1-2; D is uncertain. CDR1 is LGHDT, CDR2 YNNKEL, per germline (reference sequence). Deletions cut 0 bases from V and 8 bases from J, with 10 bases between. The CDR3 is 13 residues long.

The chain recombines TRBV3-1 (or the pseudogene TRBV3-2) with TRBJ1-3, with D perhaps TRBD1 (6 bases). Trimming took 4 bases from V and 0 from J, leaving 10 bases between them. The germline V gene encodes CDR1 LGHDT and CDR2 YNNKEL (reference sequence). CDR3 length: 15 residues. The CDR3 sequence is CASSPGHHSGNTIYF. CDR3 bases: TGTGCCAGCAGCCCGGGACACCACTCTGGAAACACCATATATTTT.